This T cell receptor beta chain originates from a study of identical twins. This clonotype was detected many times. Per germline, CDR1 SGHTA and CDR2 FQGNSA. The CDR3 sequence is 14 residues long. V lost 3 bases and J lost 5, with 12 bases in between. All donors were healthy Caucasians. TCRdb re-called the 5' RACE reads with MiXCR, one entry per CDR3 protein. The sample has 700,000 or so distinct CDR3 sequences; around 8.3% are singletons. These same data were also listed under a study on yellow fever vaccine responses in identical twins. From that paper: Reportedly, the T cell response mounted by twins to vaccine seemed partly convergent, partly personalized.

V is TRBV7-2 and J is TRBJ2-3; D possibly corresponds to TRBD1 (5 bases). This TCR derives from a woman aged 18 to 35 in good health. The sequenced sample was PBMCs. CDR3 coding DNA: TGTGCCAGCAGCTTGCTGGGGCCTGTAGATACGCAGTATTTT. Translation: CASSLLGPVDTQYF. Based on the CDR3 plus reference TRBV7-2 and TRBJ2-3, the full variable domain is GAGVSQSPSNKVTEKGKDVELRCDPISGHTALYWYRQSLGQGLEFLIYFQGNSAPDKSGLPSDRFSAERTGGSVSTLTIQRTQQEDSAVYLCASSLLGPVDTQYFGPGTRLTVL.